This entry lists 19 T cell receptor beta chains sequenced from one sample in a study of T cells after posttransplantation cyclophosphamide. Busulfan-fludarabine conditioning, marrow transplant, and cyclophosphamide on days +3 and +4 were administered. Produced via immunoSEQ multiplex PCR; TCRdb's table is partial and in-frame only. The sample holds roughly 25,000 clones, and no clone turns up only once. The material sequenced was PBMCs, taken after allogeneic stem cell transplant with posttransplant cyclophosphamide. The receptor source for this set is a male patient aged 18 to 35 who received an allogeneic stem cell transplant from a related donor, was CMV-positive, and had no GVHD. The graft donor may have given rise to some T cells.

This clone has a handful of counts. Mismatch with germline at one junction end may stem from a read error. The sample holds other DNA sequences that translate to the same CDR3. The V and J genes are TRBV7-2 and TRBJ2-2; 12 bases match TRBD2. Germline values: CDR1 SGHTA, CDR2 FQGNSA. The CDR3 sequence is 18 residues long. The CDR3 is CASSKTGLAGLRTGELFF. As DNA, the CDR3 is TGTGCCAGCAGCAAAACCGGACTAGCGGGATTGCGGACCGGGGAACTGTTTTTT.

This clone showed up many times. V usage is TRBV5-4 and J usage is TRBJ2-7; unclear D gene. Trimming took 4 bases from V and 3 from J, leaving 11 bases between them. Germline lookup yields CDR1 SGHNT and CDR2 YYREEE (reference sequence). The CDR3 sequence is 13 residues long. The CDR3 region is CASSPRLDYEQYF. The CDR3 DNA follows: TGTGCCAGCAGCCCCCGACTGGACTACGAGCAGTACTTC.

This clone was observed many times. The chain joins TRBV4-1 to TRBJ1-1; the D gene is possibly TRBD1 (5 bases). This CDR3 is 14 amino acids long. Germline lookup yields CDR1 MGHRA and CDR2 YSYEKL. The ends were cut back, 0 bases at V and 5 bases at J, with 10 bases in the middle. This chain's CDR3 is CASSQDRVGTEAFF. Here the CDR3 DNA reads TGCGCCAGCAGCCAAGACAGGGTAGGGACTGAAGCTTTCTTT.

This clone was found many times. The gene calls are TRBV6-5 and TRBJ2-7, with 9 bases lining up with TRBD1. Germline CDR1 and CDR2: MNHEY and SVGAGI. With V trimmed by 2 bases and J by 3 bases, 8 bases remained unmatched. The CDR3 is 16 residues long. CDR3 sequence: CASSYEGTGPFYEQYF. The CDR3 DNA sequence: TGTGCCAGCAGTTACGAAGGGACAGGGCCTTTCTACGAGCAGTACTTC.

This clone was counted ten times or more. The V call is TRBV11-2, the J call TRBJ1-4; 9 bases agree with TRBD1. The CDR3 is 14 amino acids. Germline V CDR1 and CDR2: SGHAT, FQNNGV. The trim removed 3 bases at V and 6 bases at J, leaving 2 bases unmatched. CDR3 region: CASSLGQGYEKLFF. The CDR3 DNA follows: TGTGCCAGCAGCTTGGGACAGGGTTATGAAAAACTGTTTTTT.

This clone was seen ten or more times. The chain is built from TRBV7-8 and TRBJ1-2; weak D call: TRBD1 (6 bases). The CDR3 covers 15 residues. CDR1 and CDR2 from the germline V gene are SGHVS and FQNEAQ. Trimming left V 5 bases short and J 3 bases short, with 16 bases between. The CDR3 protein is CASSPDLQGDYGYTF. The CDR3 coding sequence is TGTGCCAGCAGCCCGGATTTACAGGGAGACTATGGCTACACCTTC.

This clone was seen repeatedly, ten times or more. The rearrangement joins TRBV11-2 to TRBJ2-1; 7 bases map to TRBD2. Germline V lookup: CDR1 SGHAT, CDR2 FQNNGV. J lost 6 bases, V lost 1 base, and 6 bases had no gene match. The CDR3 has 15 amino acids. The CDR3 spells CASSLGLGGGNEQFF. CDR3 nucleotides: TGTGCCAGCAGCTTAGGGTTGGGGGGGGGCAATGAGCAGTTCTTC.

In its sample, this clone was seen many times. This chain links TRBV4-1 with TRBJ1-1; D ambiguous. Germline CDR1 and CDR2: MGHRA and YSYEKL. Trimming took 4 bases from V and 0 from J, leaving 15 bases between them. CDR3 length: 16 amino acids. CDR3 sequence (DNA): TGCGCCAGCAGCCCAATTGGTCGGCGGATGAACACTGAAGCTTTCTTT. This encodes CASSPIGRRMNTEAFF.

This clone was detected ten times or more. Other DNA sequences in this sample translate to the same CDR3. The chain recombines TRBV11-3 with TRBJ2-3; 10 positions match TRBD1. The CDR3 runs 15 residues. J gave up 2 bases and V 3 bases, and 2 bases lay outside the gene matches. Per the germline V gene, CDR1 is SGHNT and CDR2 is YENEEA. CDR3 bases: TGTGCCAGCAGCTTTGGGACAGGGGACACAGATACGCAGTATTTT. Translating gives CASSFGTGDTDTQYF.

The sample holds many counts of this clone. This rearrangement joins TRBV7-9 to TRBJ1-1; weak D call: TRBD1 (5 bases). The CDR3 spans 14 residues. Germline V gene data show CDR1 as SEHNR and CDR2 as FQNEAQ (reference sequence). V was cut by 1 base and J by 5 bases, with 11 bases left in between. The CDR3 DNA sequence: TGTGCCAGCAGCTTAGGTTGGGGGGGGACTGAAGCTTTCTTT. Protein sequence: CASSLGWGGTEAFF. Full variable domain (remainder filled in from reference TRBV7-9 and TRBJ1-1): DTGVSQNPRHKITKRGQNVTFRCDPISEHNRLYWYRQTLGQGPEFLTYFQNEAQLEKSRLLSDRFSAERPKGSFSTLEIQRTEQGDSAMYLCASSLGWGGTEAFFGQGTRLTVV.

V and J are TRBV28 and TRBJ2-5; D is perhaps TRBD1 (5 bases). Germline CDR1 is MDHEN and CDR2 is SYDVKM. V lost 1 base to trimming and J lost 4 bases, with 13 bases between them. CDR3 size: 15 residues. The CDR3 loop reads CASSLYGHTTETQYF. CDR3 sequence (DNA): TGTGCCAGCAGTTTATACGGACATACGACAGAGACCCAGTACTTC.

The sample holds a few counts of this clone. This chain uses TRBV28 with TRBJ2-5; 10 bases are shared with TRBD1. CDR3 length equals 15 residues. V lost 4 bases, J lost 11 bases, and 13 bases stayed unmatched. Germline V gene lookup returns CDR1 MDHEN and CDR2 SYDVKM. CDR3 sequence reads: CASSSYRQGAWEQYF. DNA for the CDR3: TGTGCCAGCAGTTCCTACAGACAGGGGGCGTGGGAGCAGTACTTC.

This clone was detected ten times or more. The CDR3 DNA reads as TGTGCCAGCAGCGGCCGGGACAGGGCCTCTAGCGAGCAGTACTTC. Translating it yields CASSGRDRASSEQYF. The chain employs TRBV5-4 and TRBJ2-7, with 9 bases lining up with TRBD1. With 4 bases clipped from V and 6 bases from J, the junction kept 11 bases outside the gene matches. The germline gives CDR1 SGHNT, CDR2 YYREEE (reference sequence). CDR3 length: 15 residues.

DNA for the CDR3: TGTGCCAGCAGCTTACATCAGGGAAAGCTCTACGAGCAGTACTTC. This codes for CASSLHQGKLYEQYF. V gene TRBV5-6 combines with J gene TRBJ2-5, with D possibly TRBD1 on 5 matching bases. The J call may be wrong; the DNA end is better matched by TRBJ2-7. CDR1 SGHDT and CDR2 YYEEEE come from the germline V gene. The CDR3 has 15 residues.

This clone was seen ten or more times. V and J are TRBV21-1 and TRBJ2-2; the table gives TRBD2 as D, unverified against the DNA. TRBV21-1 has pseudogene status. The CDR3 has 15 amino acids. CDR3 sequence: CASIGGLADTGELFF. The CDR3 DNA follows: TGTGCCAGCATCGGGGGACTAGCGGACACCGGGGAGCTGTTTTTT.

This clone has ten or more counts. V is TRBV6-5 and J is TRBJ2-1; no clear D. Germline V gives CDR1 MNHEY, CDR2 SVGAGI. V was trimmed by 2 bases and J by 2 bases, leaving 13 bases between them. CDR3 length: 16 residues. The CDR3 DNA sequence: TGTGCCAGCAGTTACATGTCGGTACCTACCTACAATGAGCAGTTCTTC. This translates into CASSYMSVPTYNEQFF.

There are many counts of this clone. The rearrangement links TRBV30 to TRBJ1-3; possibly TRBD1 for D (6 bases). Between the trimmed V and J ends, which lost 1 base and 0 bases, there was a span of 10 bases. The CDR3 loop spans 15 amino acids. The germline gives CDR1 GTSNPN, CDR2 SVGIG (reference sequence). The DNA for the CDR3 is TGTGCCTGGAGTGAAGGGGGATTCTCTGGAAACACCATATATTTT. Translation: CAWSEGGFSGNTIYF.

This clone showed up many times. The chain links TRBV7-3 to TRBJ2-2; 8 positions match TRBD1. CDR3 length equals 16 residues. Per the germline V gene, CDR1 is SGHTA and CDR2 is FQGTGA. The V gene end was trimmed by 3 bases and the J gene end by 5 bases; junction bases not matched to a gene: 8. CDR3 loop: CASSFLRGPVTGELFF. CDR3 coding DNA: TGTGCCAGCAGCTTCCTCAGGGGGCCTGTAACCGGGGAGCTGTTTTTT.

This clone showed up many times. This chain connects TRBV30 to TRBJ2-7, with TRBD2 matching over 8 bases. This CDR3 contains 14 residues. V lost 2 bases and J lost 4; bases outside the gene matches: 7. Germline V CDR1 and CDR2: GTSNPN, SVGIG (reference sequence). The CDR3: CAWSYGTSWYEQYF. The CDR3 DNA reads TGTGCCTGGAGTTACGGGACTAGTTGGTACGAGCAGTACTTC.